The present entry profiles one T cell receptor beta chain with its context. Clones were sequenced by immunoSEQ multiplex PCR, and TCRdb holds only the in-frame ones, with some missing. The sample shows hundreds of thousands of clones, approximately 90% of them seen only once. Cohorts were determined from participant-reported clinical history. These data are taken from a study of blood T cell repertoires in COVID-19. V gave up 10 bases and J gave up 5 bases; unmatched junction bases: 10. Germline CDR1 reads ENHRY; CDR2 reads SYGVKD. The CDR3 contains 14 residues. The TCR originated in a woman between 50 and 59 years old who had recovered from COVID-19. The sequenced sample consisted of PBMCs or T cells enriched from blood (not recorded which). This rearrangement joins TRBV10-3 to TRBJ2-3, with TRBD2 matching 9 bases. The DNA of the CDR3 is TGTGCCACCCACGGGACTAGCAATGTAGATACGCAGTATTTT. Its translation: CATHGTSNVDTQYF.